These 32 T cell receptor beta chains were all obtained from the same sample, sequenced in a study of T cells in Graves' hyperthyroidism and ophthalmopathy. RNA transcripts served as the template for amplifying TCR beta CDR3 regions. RT-PCR in the first round (using the HTBI primer set) targeted the TCR CDR3. Using its own MiXCR run on the multiplex PCR reads, TCRdb lists one record per CDR3 protein. The sample consists of 800,000 or so distinct CDR3 sequences, 38% of them appearing once. The sample was blood. These receptors came from a man aged 18 to 30 with Graves' hyperthyroidism.

This clonotype has a handful of counts. V gene TRBV7-2 combines with J gene TRBJ2-5; TRBD1 matches at 8 bases. Unmatched junction bases numbered 5, after V lost 5 bases and J lost 0 bases. The CDR3 has 15 amino acids. From germline, CDR1 is SGHTA and CDR2 FQGNSA. CDR3 nucleotides: TGTGCCAGCAGCCCTAGGACAGGGAACCAAGAGACCCAGTACTTC. It yields the protein CASSPRTGNQETQYF.

This clonotype has ten or more counts. CDR3 DNA sequence: TGTGCCACCAGCAGGAACGACAGGGTGGGAAACACCATATATTTT. This encodes CATSRNDRVGNTIYF. The chain combines TRBV15 with TRBJ1-3; 7 nucleotides align to TRBD1. This CDR3 has 15 amino acids. J was trimmed by 4 bases and V by 3 bases; bases with no gene match: 6. The germline V gene encodes CDR1 LNHNV and CDR2 YYDKDF (reference sequence).

The chain employs TRBV29-1 and TRBJ2-7; tentatively, D is TRBD1 or TRBD2 (5 bases each). CDR3 length: 12 amino acids. The germline CDR1 and CDR2 sequences are SQVTM and ANQGSEA. The germline V and J ends were trimmed by 8 bases and 4 bases, with 15 bases remaining between them. The CDR3, as DNA: TGCAGCAGTCCGGGACCGAGTTACGAGCAGTACTTC. This translates into CSSPGPSYEQYF.

In DNA form, the CDR3 reads TGTGCCAGCAGTGCAGGACCTTTTGCGGGGGAGGAAGCTTTCTTT. Its protein is CASSAGPFAGEEAFF. V usage is TRBV2 and J usage is TRBJ1-1, with TRBD1 as a possible D gene (5 bases). V shed 4 bases and J shed 8 bases, with 20 bases lying between them. Germline-derived CDR1 and CDR2 are SNHLY and FYNNEI. The CDR3 covers 15 residues. Variable domain in full (rest from reference TRBV2 and TRBJ1-1): EPEVTQTPSHQVTQMGQEVILRCVPISNHLYFYWYRQILGQKVEFLVSFYNNEISEKSEIFDDQFSVERPDGSNFTLKIRSTKLEDSAMYFCASSAGPFAGEEAFFGQGTRLTVV.

This clonotype occurred many times. The rearrangement uses TRBV15 and TRBJ2-2; 7 positions agree with TRBD1. The V gene's germline CDR1 is LNHNV and CDR2 YYDKDF (reference sequence). The CDR3 totals 13 residues. V trimming: 10 bases; J trimming: 4 bases; junction bases outside the gene matches: 6. CDR3 DNA: TGTGCCAGTGCAAGGGGGCTCACCGGGGAGCTGTTTTTT. Translated, it gives CASARGLTGELFF.

This clonotype was recorded at least ten times. DNA for the CDR3: TGCAGCGTAGTCCGGGACCCCCGATCCTACGAGCAGTACTTC. Translation gives CSVVRDPRSYEQYF. The chain has TRBV29-1 and TRBJ2-7, with D perhaps assigned TRBD1 or TRBD2 (5 bases each). The V and J ends lost 6 bases and 1 base respectively, with 16 bases between them. The germline gives CDR1 SQVTM, CDR2 ANQGSEA. This CDR3 has 14 amino acids.

The sample holds many counts of this clonotype. This sequence joins TRBV7-9 and TRBJ2-6; no firm D call. The CDR3 is made up of 14 amino acids. Between the trimmed V and J ends, which lost 7 bases and 2 bases, there was a span of 9 bases. CDR1 and CDR2 (germline): SEHNR, FQNEAQ (reference sequence). CDR3 amino acids: CASTSSTGANVLTF. The CDR3 DNA follows: TGTGCCAGCACCAGTTCAACTGGGGCCAACGTCCTGACTTTC.

This clonotype has only a few counts. An end of the junction does not agree with germline; a read error may underlie this. This chain links TRBV19 with TRBJ1-5, with 8 bases aligning to TRBD1. The CDR3 consists of 14 residues. Germline V gene sequence: CDR1 LNHDA, CDR2 SQIVND (reference sequence). For the CDR3, the DNA is TGCGCCAGCAGCCTATCAGGGGGCCATCAGCCCCAGCATTTT. This encodes CASSLSGGHQPQHF.

The chain employs TRBV7-2 and TRBJ1-1, with 11 bases fitting TRBD1. This CDR3 has 14 residues. CDR1 and CDR2 from the germline V gene are SGHTA and FQGNSA. V shed 4 bases and J 10 bases; nucleotides not matched to a gene: 8. This chain's CDR3 is CASSSLSGQGVAFF. The CDR3 DNA reads TGTGCCAGCAGCTCCCTTTCGGGACAGGGGGTAGCTTTCTTT.

As to this clonotype: A much larger clone differs from this one at a single base, so this may be a read error. The chain combines TRBV10-3 with TRBJ1-2; 7 nucleotides line up with TRBD1. The CDR3 length is 14 residues. Germline CDR1 and CDR2: ENHRY and SYGVKD. The V segment lost 5 bases and the J segment 7 bases; nucleotides outside the gene matches: 10. CDR3 DNA: TGTGCCATCAGTCCGGGACAGAGGTCGATTGGCTACACCTTC. Residues: CAISPGQRSIGYTF.

The table lists this clonotype with many counts. The rearrangement links TRBV13 to TRBJ1-2; no clear D. The CDR3 is 13 residues long. V lost 4 bases and J lost 2, with 8 bases in between. Germline lookup yields CDR1 PRHDT and CDR2 FYEKMQ (reference sequence). The CDR3 loop is CASSSGENYGYTF. The CDR3 region has the DNA TGTGCCAGCAGCTCCGGCGAGAACTATGGCTACACCTTC.

The chain has TRBV29-1 and TRBJ2-7; 7 bases map to TRBD1. CDR1 and CDR2 from the germline V gene are SQVTM and ANQGSEA. V shed 5 bases, J shed 4 bases, and the junction held 5 bases outside the gene matches. The CDR3 consists of 12 residues. In nucleotides, the CDR3 is TGCAGCGTTAAAGGACAGGCATACGAGCAGTACTTC. As protein: CSVKGQAYEQYF.

This rearrangement joins TRBV6-6 to TRBJ1-4; D is unresolved. The germline gives CDR1 MNHNY, CDR2 SVGAGI (reference sequence). CDR3 size: 14 residues. V was trimmed by 4 bases and J by 6 bases, leaving 12 bases between them. CDR3 amino acids: CASSSGSSHEKLFF. In nucleotides, the CDR3 is TGTGCCAGCAGTTCGGGCAGTAGCCATGAAAAACTGTTTTTT.

This clonotype has a handful of counts. The chain combines TRBV5-4 with TRBJ1-1, with 7 nucleotides matching TRBD1. Trimming cost V 4 bases and J 1 base; bases outside gene matches: 7. The germline gives CDR1 SGHNT, CDR2 YYREEE (reference sequence). The CDR3 length is 15 residues. CDR3 coding DNA: TGTGCCAGCAGCGGTGTGGGACAGCCGAACACTGAAGCTTTCTTT. It translates to CASSGVGQPNTEAFF.

The count of this clonotype is one. A read error may be the cause here, since a much bigger clone is one base away. The rearrangement uses TRBV3-1 and TRBJ1-1; the D gene is possibly TRBD1 (6 bases). This CDR3 is built from 13 residues. V was cut by 2 bases and J by 4 bases, with 8 bases left in between. Germline V gene sequence: CDR1 LGHDT, CDR2 YNNKEL (reference sequence). CDR3 sequence (DNA): TGTGCCAGCAGCCAACACAGGGCCACTGAAGCTTTCTTT. Its protein is CASSQHRATEAFF.

This clonotype showed up many times. This chain links TRBV2 with TRBJ2-7; no definite D call. The CDR3 contains 11 residues. Germline CDR1 is SNHLY and CDR2 is FYNNEI. The V gene lost 3 bases and the J gene lost 5 bases, with 5 bases spanning the gap. The CDR3 reads CASSEVNEQYF. CDR3 sequence (DNA): TGTGCCAGCAGTGAGGTAAACGAGCAGTACTTC.

The chain has TRBV5-4 and TRBJ1-1, with D possibly TRBD1 on 5 matching bases. The V and J ends lost 0 bases and 0 bases respectively, with 9 bases between them. In germline, CDR1 is SGHNT, CDR2 YYREEE (reference sequence). The CDR3 has 15 amino acids. CDR3 loop: CASSLGGAVNTEAFF. In DNA, the CDR3 is TGTGCCAGCAGCTTGGGGGGCGCGGTGAACACTGAAGCTTTCTTT.

The DNA of the CDR3 is TGTGCCAGCAGCCAGTTGGGTCTTCCCTACGAGCAGTACTTC. Translation: CASSQLGLPYEQYF. V gene TRBV14 combines with J gene TRBJ2-7; no clear D. CDR1 and CDR2 (germline): SGHDN, FVKESK. The CDR3 contains 14 residues. V lost 3 bases and J 2 bases, leaving 11 bases between the germline ends.

This chain connects TRBV7-9 to TRBJ2-5; 7 positions agree with TRBD2. The germline V gene has CDR1 SEHNR and CDR2 FQNEAQ (reference sequence). This CDR3 spans 14 amino acids. Trimming at V came to 7 bases and at J to 1 base, leaving 6 bases not matched to a gene. The CDR3 coding sequence is TGTGCCAGCAATGTCGGACTAGTCCAAGAGACCCAGTACTTC. Translated: CASNVGLVQETQYF.

This clonotype was seen a handful of times. This chain connects TRBV7-9 to TRBJ1-2; no clear D gene. Deletions cut 1 base from V and 7 bases from J, with 7 bases between. This CDR3 comprises 12 residues. Germline loops: CDR1 SEHNR, CDR2 FQNEAQ (reference sequence). As DNA, the CDR3 is TGTGCCAGCAGCTTAGTCAGTGGTGGCTACACCTTC. This codes for CASSLVSGGYTF.

This clonotype appeared many times. Here the CDR3 DNA reads TGCGCCAGCAGCGATGTCACTGAAGCTTTCTTT. Amino acid sequence: CASSDVTEAFF. The V call is TRBV10-2, the J call TRBJ1-1; D uncertain. Per germline, CDR1 WSHSY and CDR2 SAAADI. The CDR3 length is 11 residues. Trimming pared 6 bases from V and 4 bases from J, leaving 6 bases between.

In this sample, this clonotype turned up many times. This chain links TRBV24-1 with TRBJ2-5; TRBD1 is a possible D gene (5 bases). The V and J ends lost 5 bases and 2 bases respectively, with 8 bases between them. Germline assignment: CDR1 KGHDR and CDR2 SFDVKD. The CDR3 loop spans 13 amino acids. CDR3: CATSGQLQETQYF. CDR3 DNA sequence: TGTGCCACCAGTGGACAGTTGCAAGAGACCCAGTACTTC.

The sample holds many counts of this clonotype. This chain connects TRBV9 to TRBJ1-1, with unresolved D. CDR3 length equals 14 residues. The germline CDR1 and CDR2 sequences are SGDLS and YYNGEE. Trimming removed 4 bases from V and 0 bases from J, with 10 bases in between. The DNA of the CDR3 is TGTGCCAGCAGCCCTCGGACGGTGAACACTGAAGCTTTCTTT. This gives the protein CASSPRTVNTEAFF.

This clonotype appeared many times. V usage is TRBV2 and J usage is TRBJ1-5, with 7 positions matching TRBD1. Germline lookup yields CDR1 SNHLY and CDR2 FYNNEI. This CDR3 is 13 amino acids long. The J segment lost 11 bases and the V segment lost 5 bases, leaving 9 bases of the junction unmatched. CDR3 residues: CASSFRDREAQHF. In DNA, the CDR3 is TGTGCCAGCAGTTTTCGAGACAGGGAGGCCCAGCATTTT.

The V call is TRBV20-1, the J call TRBJ2-7; D is unclear. The germline gives CDR1 DFQATT, CDR2 SNEGSKA (reference sequence). The CDR3 covers 10 residues. V lost 6 bases, J lost 9 bases, and 12 bases lay in between. Written as DNA, the CDR3 is TGCAGTGCCTCGGCCGCTGGGCAGTACTTC. Amino acids: CSASAAGQYF.

The chain employs TRBV25-1 and TRBJ1-1; the D gene is possibly TRBD1 (5 bases). The CDR3 sequence is 14 residues long. CDR1 and CDR2 (germline): MGHDK, SYGVNS. V was trimmed by 7 bases and J by 6 bases, leaving 18 bases between them. As DNA, the CDR3 is TGTGCCAGCACCCCCTCGGGGCGCCGGGCTGAAGCTTTCTTT. This gives the protein CASTPSGRRAEAFF.

About this clonotype: A single base separates this from a much larger clone, so it may be a read error. This chain links TRBV20-1 with TRBJ1-2; D is possibly TRBD1 (5 bases). This CDR3 region has 14 residues. Between the trimmed V and J ends, which lost 3 bases and 4 bases, there was a span of 15 bases. Germline V gene sequence: CDR1 DFQATT, CDR2 SNEGSKA (reference sequence). DNA for the CDR3: TGCAGTGCTAGTTCTCCCAGGGTCTCCTATGGCTACACCTTC. Protein product: CSASSPRVSYGYTF.

The V gene is TRBV27, the J gene TRBJ2-7, with unresolved D. Germline CDR1 MNHEY, CDR2 SMNVEV (reference sequence). Trimming stripped 5 bases from V and 1 base from J, with 12 bases between. The CDR3 contains 14 residues. The CDR3 nucleotides are TGTGCCAGCAGTAGCGACATCCGATCCTACGAGCAGTACTTC. Residues: CASSSDIRSYEQYF.

The rearrangement joins TRBV20-1 to TRBJ2-5, with D tentatively TRBD1 (6 bases). The CDR3 is 15 amino acids. Germline V lookup: CDR1 DFQATT, CDR2 SNEGSKA (reference sequence). V shed 3 bases and J shed 4 bases, with 18 bases lying between them. CDR3 sequence: CSARELGGRGETQYF. The CDR3 bases are TGCAGTGCTAGGGAACTAGGGGGACGAGGAGAGACCCAGTACTTC.

The gene calls are TRBV29-1 and TRBJ2-1; 8 bases fit TRBD2. Trimming took 0 bases from V and 8 from J; bases not matched to a gene: 9. The CDR3 loop spans 15 amino acids. CDR1 and CDR2 from the germline V gene are SQVTM and ANQGSEA. CDR3 DNA: TGCAGCGTTGAAGAGGGACTAGGGGTTACGGATGAGCAGTTCTTC. It encodes CSVEEGLGVTDEQFF.

This clonotype was seen more than once but under ten times. CDR3 region: CSAGGVLAGELFF. For the CDR3, the DNA is TGCAGTGCCGGGGGAGTGTTAGCCGGGGAGCTGTTTTTT. The gene calls are TRBV20-1 and TRBJ2-2, with a possible D match to TRBD2 (6 bases). There are 13 residues in the CDR3. CDR1 is DFQATT, CDR2 SNEGSKA, per germline (reference sequence). The V end was cut by 6 bases, the J end by 6 bases, with 14 bases between.

This clonotype was found many times. The chain couples TRBV6-6 to TRBJ1-1; TRBD1 aligns across 10 bases. From germline, CDR1 is MNHNY and CDR2 SVGAGI (reference sequence). The V gene end was trimmed by 8 bases and the J gene end by 3 bases; junction bases not matched to a gene: 3. This CDR3 is built from 13 residues. In nucleotides, the CDR3 is TGTGCCAGCCGGGGACAGGGGTACACTGAAGCTTTCTTT. Translation: CASRGQGYTEAFF.